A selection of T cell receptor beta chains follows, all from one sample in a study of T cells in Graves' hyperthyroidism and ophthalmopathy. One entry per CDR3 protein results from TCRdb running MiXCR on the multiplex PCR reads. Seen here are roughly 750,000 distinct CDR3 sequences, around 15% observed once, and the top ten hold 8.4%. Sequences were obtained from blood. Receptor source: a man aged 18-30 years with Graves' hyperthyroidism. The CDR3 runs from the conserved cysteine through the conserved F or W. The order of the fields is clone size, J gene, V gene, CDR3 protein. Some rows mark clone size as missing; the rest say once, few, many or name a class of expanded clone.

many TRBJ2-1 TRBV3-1 CASSPSGNPYNEQFF
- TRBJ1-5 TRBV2 CASRGDRGRVNQPQHF
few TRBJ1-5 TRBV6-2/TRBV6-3 CASSYQRFRVYQPQHF
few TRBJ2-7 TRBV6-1 CASSLRQGTDEQYF
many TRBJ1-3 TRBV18 CASSPLPQSSGNTIYF
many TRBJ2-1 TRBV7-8 CASGGQGIEQFF
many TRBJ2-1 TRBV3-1 CASSQEEGGAYNEQFF
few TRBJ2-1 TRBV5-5 CASSARTAYNEQFF
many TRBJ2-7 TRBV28 CASSHEGTANSYEQYF
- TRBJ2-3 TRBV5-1 CASSSIRASGRAPAGTDTQYF
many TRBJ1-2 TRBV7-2 CASSLNRDSGYTF
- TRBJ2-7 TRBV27 CASSLGPGRTRSYEQYF
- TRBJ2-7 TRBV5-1 CASSLPGPRSYEQYF
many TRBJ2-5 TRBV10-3 CAIARQGGIETQYF